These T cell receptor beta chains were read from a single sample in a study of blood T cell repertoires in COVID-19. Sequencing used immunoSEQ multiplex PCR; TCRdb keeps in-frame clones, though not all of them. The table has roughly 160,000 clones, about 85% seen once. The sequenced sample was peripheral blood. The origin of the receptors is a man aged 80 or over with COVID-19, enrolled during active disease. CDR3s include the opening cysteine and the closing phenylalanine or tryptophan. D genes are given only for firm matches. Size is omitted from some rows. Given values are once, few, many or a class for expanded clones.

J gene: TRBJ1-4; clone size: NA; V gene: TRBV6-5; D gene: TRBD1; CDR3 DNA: TGTGCCAGCAGGAGACAGGGGAATGAAAAACTGTTTTTT; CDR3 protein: CASRRQGNEKLFF
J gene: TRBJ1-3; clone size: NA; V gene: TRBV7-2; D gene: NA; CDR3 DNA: TGTGCCAGCAGCTCCCAAGGAAACACCATATATTTT; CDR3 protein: CASSSQGNTIYF
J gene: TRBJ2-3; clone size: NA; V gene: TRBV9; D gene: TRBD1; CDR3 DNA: TGTGCCAGCAGCGCGGCCCTGACAGGGGTGAGGGCAGATACGCAGTATTTT; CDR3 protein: CASSAALTGVRADTQYF
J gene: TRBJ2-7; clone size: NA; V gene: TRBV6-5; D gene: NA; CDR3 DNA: TGTGCCAGCACCAGGACCTACGAGCAGTACTTC; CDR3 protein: CASTRTYEQYF
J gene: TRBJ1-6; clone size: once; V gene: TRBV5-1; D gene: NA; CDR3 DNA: TGCGCCGGCAGCCGGACATTTAAGGATAATTCACCCCTCCACTTT; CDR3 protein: CAGSRTFKDNSPLHF
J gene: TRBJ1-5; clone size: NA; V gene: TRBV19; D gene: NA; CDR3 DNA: TGTGCCAGTAGTACCGAGGGTCCCTTCACCAATCAGCCCCAGCATTTT; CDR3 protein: CASSTEGPFTNQPQHF
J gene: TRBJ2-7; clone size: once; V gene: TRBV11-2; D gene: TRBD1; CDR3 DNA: TGTGCCAGCAGCCTTACTGGGGCAGGGGGTTTCTACGAGCAGTACTTC; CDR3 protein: CASSLTGAGGFYEQYF
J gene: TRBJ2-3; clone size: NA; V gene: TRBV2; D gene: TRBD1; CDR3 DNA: TGTGCCAGCAGTGACGGGACAGGGGGCACGACGCAGTATTTT; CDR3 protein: CASSDGTGGTTQYF
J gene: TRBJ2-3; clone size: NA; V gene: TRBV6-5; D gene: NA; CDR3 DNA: TGTGCCAGCATACGGGGAGCTAGCACAGATACGCAGTATTTT; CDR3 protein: CASIRGASTDTQYF
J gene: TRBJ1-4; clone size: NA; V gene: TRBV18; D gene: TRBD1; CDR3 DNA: TGTGCCAGCTCGCCGGGACAGGGAACAACTAATGAAAAACTGTTTTTT; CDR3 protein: CASSPGQGTTNEKLFF
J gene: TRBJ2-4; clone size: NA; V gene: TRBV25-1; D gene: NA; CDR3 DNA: TGTGCCAGCAGCGATCGGAGAAGAGGAGGACCGGCCAAAAACATTCAGTACTTC; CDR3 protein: CASSDRRRGGPAKNIQYF
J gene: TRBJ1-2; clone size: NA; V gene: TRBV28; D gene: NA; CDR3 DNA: TGTGCCAGCAGTCCCGCCGGGACTCTCCTGCACTATGGCTACACCTTC; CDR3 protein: CASSPAGTLLHYGYTF
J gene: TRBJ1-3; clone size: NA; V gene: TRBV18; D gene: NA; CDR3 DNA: TGTGCCAGCTCACCACAAACAGCATACGGAAACACCATATATTTT; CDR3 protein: CASSPQTAYGNTIYF
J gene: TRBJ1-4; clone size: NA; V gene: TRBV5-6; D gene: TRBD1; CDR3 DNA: TGTGCCAGCACCCGGGACAGGGATGAAAAACTGTTTTTT; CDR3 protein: CASTRDRDEKLFF
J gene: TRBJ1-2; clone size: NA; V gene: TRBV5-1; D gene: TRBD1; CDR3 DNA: TGCGCCAGCAGTCCCCGGACAGGGGGCTACTATGGCTACACCTTC; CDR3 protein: CASSPRTGGYYGYTF
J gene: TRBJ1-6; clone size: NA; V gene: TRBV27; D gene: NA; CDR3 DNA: TGTGCCAGCAGTGGGGAGGGGGGGACCTATAATTCACCCCTCCACTTT; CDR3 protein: CASSGEGGTYNSPLHF
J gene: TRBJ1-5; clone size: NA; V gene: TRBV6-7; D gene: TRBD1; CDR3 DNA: TGTGCCAGCAGGTACAGGGGGATGGTGGGCAATCAGCCCCAGCATTTT; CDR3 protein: CASRYRGMVGNQPQHF
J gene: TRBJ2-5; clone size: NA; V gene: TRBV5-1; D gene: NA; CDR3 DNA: TGCGCCAGCAGCCTACGGGGACACCGGCAATCAGAGACCCAGTACTTC; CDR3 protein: CASSLRGHRQSETQYF
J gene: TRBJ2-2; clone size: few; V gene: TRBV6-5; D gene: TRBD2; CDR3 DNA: TGTGCCAGCGATACGGGGGGGCAAGGCACCGGGGAGCTGTTTTTT; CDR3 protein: CASDTGGQGTGELFF
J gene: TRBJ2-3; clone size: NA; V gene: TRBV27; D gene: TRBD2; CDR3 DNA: TGTGCCAGCAGTTTATTCGCGGGGGAACTCACAGATACGCAGTATTTT; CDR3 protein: CASSLFAGELTDTQYF
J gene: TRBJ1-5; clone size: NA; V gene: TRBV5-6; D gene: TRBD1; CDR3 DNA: TGTGCCAGCAGCTTGGTCGGGACAGGGCTTGATCAGCCCCAGCATTTT; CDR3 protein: CASSLVGTGLDQPQHF
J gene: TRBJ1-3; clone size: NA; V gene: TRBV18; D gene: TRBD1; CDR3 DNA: TGTGCCAGCTCACCGGGACAGGAAAGTTCTGGAAACACCATATATTTT; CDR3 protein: CASSPGQESSGNTIYF
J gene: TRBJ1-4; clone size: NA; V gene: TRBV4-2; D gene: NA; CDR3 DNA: TGTGCCAGCAGCGGAGGGATCATGCGGAAGAATGAAAAACTGTTTTTT; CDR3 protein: CASSGGIMRKNEKLFF
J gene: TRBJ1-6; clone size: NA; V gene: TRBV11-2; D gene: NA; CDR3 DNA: TGTGCCAGCAGCTTAGTTGGGCAGAATTCACCCCTCCACTTT; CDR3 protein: CASSLVGQNSPLHF
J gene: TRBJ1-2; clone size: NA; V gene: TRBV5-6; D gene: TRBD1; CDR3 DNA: TGTGCCAGCAGCCCTCGGGACAGGGACTATGGCTACACCTTC; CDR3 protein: CASSPRDRDYGYTF
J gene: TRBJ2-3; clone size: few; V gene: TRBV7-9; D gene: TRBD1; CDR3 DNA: TGTGCCAGCAGCTTGGGGACAGGGGGAGGAGATACGCAGTATTTT; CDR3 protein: CASSLGTGGGDTQYF
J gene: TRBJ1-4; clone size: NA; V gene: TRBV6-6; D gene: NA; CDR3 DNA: TGTGCCAGCTCACCAGGCCATGAAAAACTGTTTTTT; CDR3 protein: CASSPGHEKLFF
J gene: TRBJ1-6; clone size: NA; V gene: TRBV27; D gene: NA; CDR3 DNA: TGTGCCAGCAGTTCCCTGGGGGGTTCACCCCTCCACTTT; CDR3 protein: CASSSLGGSPLHF
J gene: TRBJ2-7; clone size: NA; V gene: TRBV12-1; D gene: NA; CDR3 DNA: TGTGCCAGCAGCTTTGCAGAGATAAGTCGGACAGGGCGGTACGAGCAGTACTTC; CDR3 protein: CASSFAEISRTGRYEQYF
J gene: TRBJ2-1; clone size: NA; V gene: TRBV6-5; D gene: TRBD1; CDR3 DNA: TGTGCCAGCAGTAATCCCTGGCAGGGGGTAGGGGAGCAGTTCTTC; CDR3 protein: CASSNPWQGVGEQFF
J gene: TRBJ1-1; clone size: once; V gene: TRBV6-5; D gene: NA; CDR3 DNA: TGTGCCAGCAGTTACGAACGGGGGAGCACTGAAGCTTTCTTT; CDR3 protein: CASSYERGSTEAFF
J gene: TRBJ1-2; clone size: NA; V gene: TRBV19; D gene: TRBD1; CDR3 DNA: TGTGCCAGTAGTATAGTAAAAGGGGGCAATGGCTACACCTTC; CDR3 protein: CASSIVKGGNGYTF
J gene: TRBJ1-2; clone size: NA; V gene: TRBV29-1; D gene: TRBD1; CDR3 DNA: TGCAGCGTTGTGAGGACAGGGTCTTATGGCTACACCTTC; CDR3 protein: CSVVRTGSYGYTF
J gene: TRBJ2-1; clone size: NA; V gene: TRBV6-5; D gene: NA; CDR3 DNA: TGTGCCAGCACCGGAGGAGGGGTTGAGCAGTTCTTC; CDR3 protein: CASTGGGVEQFF
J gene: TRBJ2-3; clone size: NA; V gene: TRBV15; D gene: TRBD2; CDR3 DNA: TGTGCCACCAGCAGATCGTGGGCTAGCGGGGGCAGGACAGATACGCAGTATTTT; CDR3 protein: CATSRSWASGGRTDTQYF
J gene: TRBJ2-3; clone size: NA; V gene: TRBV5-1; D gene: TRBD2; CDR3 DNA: TGCGCCAGCAGCTCCTCTAGCGGGGGGGCTGTCGGAGGGCAGTATTTT; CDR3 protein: CASSSSSGGAVGGQYF
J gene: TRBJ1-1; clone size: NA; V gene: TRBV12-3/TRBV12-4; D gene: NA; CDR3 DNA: TGTGCCAGCATCCCTGACAGTAACACTGAAGCTTTCTTT; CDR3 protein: CASIPDSNTEAFF
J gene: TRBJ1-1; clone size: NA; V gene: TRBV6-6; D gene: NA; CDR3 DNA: TGTGCCAGCAGTTATCCCGGGACACTGAACACTGAAGCTTTCTTT; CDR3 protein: CASSYPGTLNTEAFF
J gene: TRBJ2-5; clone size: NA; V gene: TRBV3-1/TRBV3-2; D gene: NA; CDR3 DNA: TGTGCCAGCAGCCAAGATCGGAAGACTAGTATTGCGGAGACCCAGTACTTC; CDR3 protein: CASSQDRKTSIAETQYF
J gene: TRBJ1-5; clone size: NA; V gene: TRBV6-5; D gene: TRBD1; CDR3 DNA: TGTGCCAGCAGATTGGACAGGGTAGGCAATCAGCCCCAGCATTTT; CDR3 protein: CASRLDRVGNQPQHF
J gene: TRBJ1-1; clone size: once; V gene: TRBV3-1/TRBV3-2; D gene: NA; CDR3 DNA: TGTGCCAGCAGCCAAGACAGTCCTCCTGAAGCTTTCTTT; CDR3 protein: CASSQDSPPEAFF
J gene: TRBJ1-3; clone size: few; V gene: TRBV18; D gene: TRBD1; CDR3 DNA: TGTGCCAGCTCACCATCCGGGACAGGGATGCTTAACTCTGGAAACACCATATATTTT; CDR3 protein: CASSPSGTGMLNSGNTIYF
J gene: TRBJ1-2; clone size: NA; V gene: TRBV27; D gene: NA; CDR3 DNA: TGTGCCAGCAGGGACCAGGGAGGCTACACCTTC; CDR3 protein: CASRDQGGYTF
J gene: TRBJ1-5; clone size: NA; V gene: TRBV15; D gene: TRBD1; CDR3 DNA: TGTGCCACCAGCGGTCGGGACAGCCGTCTGGGCAATCAGCCCCAGCATTTT; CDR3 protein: CATSGRDSRLGNQPQHF
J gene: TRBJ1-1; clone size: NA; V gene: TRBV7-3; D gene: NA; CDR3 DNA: TGTGCCAGCAGCTTTGGCGGCTCCACTGAAGCTTTCTTT; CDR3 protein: CASSFGGSTEAFF
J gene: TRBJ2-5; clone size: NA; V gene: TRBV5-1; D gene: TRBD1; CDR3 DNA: TGCGCCAGCAGCCGAAGGACAGGGGGTCGGGAGACCCAGTACTTC; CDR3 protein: CASSRRTGGRETQYF
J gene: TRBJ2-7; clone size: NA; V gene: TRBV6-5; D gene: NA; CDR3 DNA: TGTGCCACCGAACTCTACGAGCAGTACTTC; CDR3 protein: CATELYEQYF
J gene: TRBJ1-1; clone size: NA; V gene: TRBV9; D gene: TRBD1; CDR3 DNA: TGTGCCAGCAGCGCGAGCGGACAGGGGGCGCGCACTGAAGCTTTCTTT; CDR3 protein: CASSASGQGARTEAFF
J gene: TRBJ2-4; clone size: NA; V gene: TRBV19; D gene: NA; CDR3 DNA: TGTGCCAGTAGTATAGGTAGGGGTTTGGCCAAAAACATTCAGTACTTC; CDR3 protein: CASSIGRGLAKNIQYF
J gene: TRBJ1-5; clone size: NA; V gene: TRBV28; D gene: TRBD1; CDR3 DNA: TGTGCCAGCAGTTTAAGGGACAGGGGGCGGGAGCCCCAGCATTTT; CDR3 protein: CASSLRDRGREPQHF
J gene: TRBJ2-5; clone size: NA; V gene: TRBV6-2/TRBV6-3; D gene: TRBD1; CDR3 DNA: TGTGCCAGCAGCCCTGGACAGGTGGGGTGGGAGACCCAGTACTTC; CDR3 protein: CASSPGQVGWETQYF
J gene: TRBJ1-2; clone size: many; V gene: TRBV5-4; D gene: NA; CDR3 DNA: TGTGCCAGCAGCTTGGACAGGGAAGATGGCTACACCTTC; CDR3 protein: CASSLDREDGYTF
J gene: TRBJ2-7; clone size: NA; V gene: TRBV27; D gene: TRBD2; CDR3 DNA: TGTGCCAGCAGTCTTCGTGTTGGGGGGGGGTACGAGCAGTACTTC; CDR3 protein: CASSLRVGGGYEQYF
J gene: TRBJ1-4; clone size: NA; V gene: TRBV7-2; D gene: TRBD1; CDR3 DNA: TGTGCCAGCAGCCAAGGACAGGCCCCTGAAAAACTGTTTTTT; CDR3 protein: CASSQGQAPEKLFF
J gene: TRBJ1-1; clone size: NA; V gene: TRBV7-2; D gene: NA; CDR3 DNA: TGTGCCAGCAGCCAGGGGATGAACACTGAAGCTTTCTTT; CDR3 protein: CASSQGMNTEAFF
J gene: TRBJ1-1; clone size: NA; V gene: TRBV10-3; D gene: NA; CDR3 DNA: TGTGCCATCAAAGGGGTTGAGAACACTGAAGCTTTCTTT; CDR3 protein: CAIKGVENTEAFF
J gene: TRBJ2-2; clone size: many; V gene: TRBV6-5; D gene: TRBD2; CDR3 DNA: TGTGCCAGCGGGGAAAAGCGGGGGTTGGCCGGGGAGCTGTTTTTT; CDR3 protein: CASGEKRGLAGELFF
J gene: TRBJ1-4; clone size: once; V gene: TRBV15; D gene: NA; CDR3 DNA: TGTGCCACCAGCAGGGAGGAAAAACTGTTTTTT; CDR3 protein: CATSREEKLFF
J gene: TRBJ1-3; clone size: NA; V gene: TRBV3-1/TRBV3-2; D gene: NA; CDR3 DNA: TGTGCCAGCAGCCAAACGTGGGGGGACACCATATATTTT; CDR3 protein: CASSQTWGDTIYF
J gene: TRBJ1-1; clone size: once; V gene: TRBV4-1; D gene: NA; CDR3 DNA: TGCGCCAGCAGCCAAGCCCCCAGGGGAAACACTGAAGCTTTCTTT; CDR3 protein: CASSQAPRGNTEAFF